This TCR beta chain is drawn from a study of T-cell memory formation after mild COVID-19. Trimming removed 7 bases from V and 4 bases from J, with 15 bases in between. The CDR3 is made up of 13 amino acids. Per germline, CDR1 DFQATT and CDR2 SNEGSKA (reference sequence). This clonotype was observed at least ten times. TCRdb called the 5' RACE reads again in MiXCR, with one record for every CDR3 protein. The data contain around 140,000 distinct CDR3 sequences, 6% to 7% of them seen just once; the ten biggest clones take up around 2%. The chain joins TRBV20-1 to TRBJ2-3; D is perhaps TRBD2 (6 bases). This clonotype was obtained from an adult woman who had mild COVID-19 (a few samples of this study predate the infection). Cell type and time point are not known. The sequencing sample was made of PBMCs or a T cell subset sorted from them (not recorded which). CDR3 sequence (DNA): TGCAGTGTCCCAGCTAGCGTCCCAGATACGCAGTATTTT. Translated: CSVPASVPDTQYF.